What follows are 17 T cell receptor beta chains derived from one specimen sequenced in a study of cytomegalovirus exposure and HLA in healthy donors. 60 Vbeta and 13 Jbeta primers were used in PCR. Repertoires were generated with immunoSEQ multiplex PCR, while TCRdb's copy carries only in-frame clones and drops some. The sample lists over 100,000 clones; about 86% were seen once. The sample was PBMCs. These receptors were taken from a woman aged 25 to 39 in good health and CMV-seronegative.

This clone was observed a handful of times. The chain couples TRBV19 to TRBJ2-2, with TRBD2 identical over 7 bases. V lost 3 bases, J lost 2 bases, and 6 bases stayed unmatched. The CDR3 length is 16 residues. Germline loops: CDR1 LNHDA, CDR2 SQIVND (reference sequence). CDR3 DNA sequence: TGTGCCAGTAGTATTGACGGGAGGCGAAACACCGGGGAGCTGTTTTTT. Protein product: CASSIDGRRNTGELFF.

V gene TRBV30 combines with J gene TRBJ2-7, with 8 bases fitting TRBD2. The CDR3 has 11 amino acids. J was trimmed by 12 bases and V by 4 bases; bases with no gene match: 8. The germline V gene has CDR1 GTSNPN and CDR2 SVGIG (reference sequence). CDR3 in amino acids: CAWTTGTSRYF. Here the CDR3 DNA reads TGTGCCTGGACCACCGGGACTAGTAGGTACTTC.

V usage is TRBV4-3 and J usage is TRBJ1-1; tentative D call: TRBD1 (5 bases). The CDR3 totals 15 residues. Germline V lookup: CDR1 LGHNA, CDR2 YSLEER. V gave up 0 bases and J gave up 0 bases, with 8 bases separating them. The CDR3 sequence is CASSQEQVLNTEAFF. CDR3 nucleotide sequence: TGCGCCAGCAGCCAAGAACAGGTCCTGAACACTGAAGCTTTCTTT.

The chain couples TRBV7-2 to TRBJ2-7; the D gene is possibly TRBD1 (6 bases). The germline V and J ends were trimmed by 5 bases and 5 bases, with 10 bases remaining between them. The CDR3 totals 12 residues. Germline V gives CDR1 SGHTA, CDR2 FQGNSA. CDR3 sequence (DNA): TGTGCCAGCAGCAGGACAGAAAACGAGCAGTACTTC. This sequence encodes CASSRTENEQYF.

The sample holds a few counts of this clone. The rearrangement uses TRBV7-2 and TRBJ2-5, with 7 positions matching TRBD1. Germline lookup yields CDR1 SGHTA and CDR2 FQGNSA. The CDR3 length is 17 residues. V shed 4 bases, J shed 2 bases, and the junction held 13 bases outside the gene matches. The CDR3 reads CASSSPRQGWDQETQYF. The CDR3, as DNA: TGTGCCAGCAGCTCCCCTCGACAGGGTTGGGATCAAGAGACCCAGTACTTC.

The chain is built from TRBV28 and TRBJ2-7, with 8 positions matching TRBD2. The length of the CDR3 is 14 residues. Germline assignment: CDR1 MDHEN and CDR2 SYDVKM. V dropped 1 base and J dropped 3; count of bases not matched to a gene: 2. CDR3 nucleotide sequence: TGTGCCAGCAGTTTATCGGGACTAGACTACGAGCAGTACTTC. Its protein product is CASSLSGLDYEQYF. The full variable domain, rest sourced from reference TRBV28 and TRBJ2-7, is DVKVTQSSRYLVKRTGEKVFLECVQDMDHENMFWYRQDPGLGLRLIYFSYDVKMKEKGDIPEGYSVSREKKERFSLILESASTNQTSMYLCASSLSGLDYEQYFGPGTRLTVT.

This clone was detected only a few times. V usage is TRBV27 and J usage is TRBJ2-1, with 10 bases fitting TRBD2. Unmatched junction bases numbered 9, after V lost 8 bases and J lost 5 bases. The length of the CDR3 is 15 residues. Germline lookup yields CDR1 MNHEY and CDR2 SMNVEV (reference sequence). The CDR3 DNA follows: TGTGCCAGCCGACAGGCTAGCGGGGGTCACAATGAGCAGTTCTTC. Translation gives CASRQASGGHNEQFF.

This chain links TRBV7-2 with TRBJ2-1; D is perhaps TRBD1 (5 bases). From germline, CDR1 is SGHTA and CDR2 FQGNSA. V was shortened by 5 bases and J by 5 bases, with 16 bases between the two germline ends. CDR3 length: 15 amino acids. This CDR3 reads CASSHGSGPDNEQFF. DNA of the CDR3: TGTGCCAGCAGCCATGGGTCAGGGCCCGACAATGAGCAGTTCTTC.

The CDR3 bases are TGTGCCTGGGACCGCGATGTTGGGGGCGTAGACCACGAGCAGTACTTC. Residues: CAWDRDVGGVDHEQYF. The chain employs TRBV30 and TRBJ2-7, with D possibly matching TRBD1 (6 bases). CDR1 and CDR2 from the germline V gene are GTSNPN and SVGIG (reference sequence). The CDR3 has 16 amino acids. Trimming stripped 5 bases from V and 5 bases from J, with 25 bases between.

J is TRBJ2-3 and V is TRBV11-2; 9 bases line up with TRBD1. V trimming: 7 bases; J trimming: 4 bases; junction bases outside the gene matches: 15. The CDR3 extends over 17 amino acids. CDR1 and CDR2 from the germline V gene are SGHAT and FQNNGV. In DNA, the CDR3 is TGTGCCAGCACCCACCTTTCCGGGACAGGGTACCCAGATACGCAGTATTTT. This sequence encodes CASTHLSGTGYPDTQYF.

The V and J genes are TRBV27 and TRBJ2-7, with 7 bases matching TRBD2. The germline gives CDR1 MNHEY, CDR2 SMNVEV (reference sequence). J was trimmed by 7 bases and V by 8 bases; bases with no gene match: 11. This CDR3 spans 13 amino acids. The CDR3 DNA is TGTGCCAGCTACTCCTGGGGGGGTGGGGAGCAGTACTTC. Translation gives CASYSWGGGEQYF.

This clone was seen only a few times. The rearrangement links TRBV5-4 to TRBJ1-1; 8 nucleotides align to TRBD1. The CDR3 is made up of 12 amino acids. The germline CDR1 and CDR2 sequences are SGHNT and YYREEE (reference sequence). V shed 3 bases, J shed 7 bases, and the junction held 2 bases outside the gene matches. The CDR3 sequence: CASSSGGYEAFF. In DNA, the CDR3 is TGTGCCAGCAGCTCAGGGGGCTATGAAGCTTTCTTT.

The genes are TRBV7-7 and TRBJ1-2; TRBD1 agrees at 8 bases. CDR3 length: 16 amino acids. Germline V gene data show CDR1 as SSHAT and CDR2 as FNYEAQ (reference sequence). The trim removed 5 bases at V and 7 bases at J, leaving 15 bases unmatched. The CDR3 reads CASSPPGTGPGGGYTF. The CDR3, as DNA: TGTGCCAGCAGCCCCCCCGGGACAGGCCCAGGGGGTGGCTACACCTTC.

The chain carries TRBV7-2 and TRBJ1-2; D is perhaps TRBD1 (6 bases). Trimming left V 3 bases short and J 5 bases short, with 19 bases between. The CDR3 totals 16 residues. Germline V gene lookup returns CDR1 SGHTA and CDR2 FQGNSA. CDR3 DNA sequence: TGTGCCAGCAGCTTTGGAGCCTCACAGGGTGGATATGGCTACACCTTC. It is translated as CASSFGASQGGYGYTF.

The V gene is TRBV11-1, the J gene TRBJ2-6; D may be TRBD1 (6 bases). Trimming cost V 2 bases and J 0 bases, with 8 bases left between them. Germline V CDR1 and CDR2: SGHAT, FQDESV (reference sequence). CDR3 length: 16 amino acids. CDR3 DNA sequence: TGTGCCAGCAGCTTAAACAGGGTCTCTGGGGCCAACGTCCTGACTTTC. Protein product: CASSLNRVSGANVLTF. The full variable domain, with the rest looked up from reference TRBV11-1 and TRBJ2-6, is EAEVAQSPRYKITEKSQAVAFWCDPISGHATLYWYRQILGQGPELLVQFQDESVVDDSQLPKDRFSAERLKGVDSTLKIQPAELGDSAMYLCASSLNRVSGANVLTFGAGSRLTVL.

The chain uses TRBV18 and TRBJ1-2; D is unclear. Looked up from germline, CDR1 is KGHSH and CDR2 is LQKENI. The CDR3 spans 15 residues. Trimming removed 0 bases from V and 2 bases from J, with 10 bases in between. Written as DNA, the CDR3 is TGTGCCAGCTCACCACCGGGCCCCGGAAACTATGGCTACACCTTC. It encodes CASSPPGPGNYGYTF.

The chain is built from TRBV29-1 and TRBJ1-2; possibly TRBD1 for D (5 bases). Germline V gene sequence: CDR1 SQVTM, CDR2 ANQGSEA. The CDR3 sequence is 13 residues long. V shed 6 bases and J shed 4 bases, with 15 bases lying between them. The CDR3 protein is CSVQGGGSYGYTF. DNA of the CDR3: TGCAGCGTGCAGGGCGGCGGGAGCTATGGCTACACCTTC.